Described below is a single T cell receptor (beta chain) sequence and its context. This sample was taken from a study of blood T cell repertoires in COVID-19. Overall study: Sites across the United States, Italy and Spain contributed samples from acute and convalescent COVID-19.

The repertoire was sequenced with immunoSEQ multiplex PCR; TCRdb's copy has only in-frame clones and lacks some. Of some 370,000 clones in the sample, about 89% were seen once. CDR1 SNHLY and CDR2 FYNNEI come from the germline V gene. The V gene lost 5 bases and the J gene lost 7 bases, with 15 bases spanning the gap. CDR3 length: 15 residues. The chain combines TRBV2 with TRBJ1-6; unclear D gene. The sequencing sample was made of peripheral blood. The sequence was collected from a woman aged 25 to 39 with COVID-19, enrolled during active disease. CDR3 bases: TGTGCCAGCAGTTCTTACCTACTGTCAAATTCACCCCTCCACTTT. This codes for CASSSYLLSNSPLHF.